These T cell receptor beta chains were read from a single sample in a study of blood T cell repertoires in COVID-19. Sequencing was performed with immunoSEQ multiplex PCR; in TCRdb, only in-frame clones are kept and a portion is missing. The sample has 310,000 or so clones, 90% seen once. Sequencing used PBMCs or T cells enriched from blood (not recorded which). Receptors originate from a woman in her thirties who had recovered from COVID-19. CDR3s include the opening cysteine and the closing phenylalanine or tryptophan. A D gene is named only where the DNA matches it firmly. A clone size is listed for some rows: how often the clone was seen (once, few, many), or a class if it is expanded.

v_gene	abundance	j_gene	d_gene	CDR3aa	CDR3nt
TRBV10-1	once	TRBJ2-1	TRBD2	CASSESGLAGGGEQFF	TGCGCCAGCAGTGAGTCTGGACTAGCGGGAGGGGGTGAGCAGTTCTTC
TRBV7-3	-	TRBJ2-2	TRBD1	CASRTGGNTGELFF	TGTGCCAGCCGGACAGGGGGGAACACCGGGGAGCTGTTTTTT
TRBV15	-	TRBJ2-3	-	CATSRDVGGTDTQYF	TGTGCCACCAGCAGGGATGTAGGAGGCACAGATACGCAGTATTTT
TRBV28	-	TRBJ2-6	TRBD1	CASSLGGTGFSGANVLTF	TGTGCCAGCAGTTTAGGCGGGACAGGGTTCTCTGGGGCCAACGTCCTGACTTTC
TRBV27	-	TRBJ2-1	-	CASSDSVGQFF	TGTGCCAGCAGTGACTCGGTTGGGCAGTTCTTC
TRBV4-1	-	TRBJ1-4	-	CASSQGGEKLFF	TGCGCCAGCAGCCAAGGAGGGGAAAAACTGTTTTTT
TRBV28	-	TRBJ2-7	-	CASSLSDEQYF	TGTGCCAGCAGTTTGAGCGATGAGCAGTACTTC
TRBV28	-	TRBJ1-4	-	CASSTPSSGVGEKLFF	TGTGCCAGCAGTACCCCTTCATCAGGGGTGGGTGAAAAACTGTTTTTT
TRBV28	-	TRBJ1-1	-	CASSLWTGPNTEAFF	TGTGCCAGCAGTTTATGGACAGGACCGAACACTGAAGCTTTCTTT
TRBV3-1/TRBV3-2	-	TRBJ2-3	TRBD1	CASSLRTGPGTDTQYF	TGTGCCAGCAGCCTACGGACAGGGCCGGGGACAGATACGCAGTATTTT
TRBV14	-	TRBJ2-2	-	CASSPTRQRNTGELFF	TGTGCCAGCAGCCCCACCAGACAGAGAAACACCGGGGAGCTGTTTTTT
TRBV4-3	-	TRBJ2-3	TRBD2	CASSRLLAGGIADTQYF	TGCGCCAGCAGCCGGTTGCTAGCGGGAGGGATCGCAGATACGCAGTATTTT
TRBV14	-	TRBJ1-1	-	CASSQGGTEAFF	TGTGCCAGCAGCCAAGGCGGCACTGAAGCTTTCTTT
TRBV4-1	-	TRBJ1-2	TRBD1	CASSRQLDRANYGYTF	TGCGCCAGCAGCCGCCAACTTGACAGGGCTAACTATGGCTACACCTTC
TRBV10-2	-	TRBJ1-1	-	CASRIQMNTEAFF	TGCGCCAGCAGAATACAGATGAACACTGAAGCTTTCTTT
TRBV27	-	TRBJ1-2	-	CASSSSTYPVNYTF	TGTGCCAGCAGTTCCAGTACATACCCCGTCAACTACACCTTC
TRBV28	-	TRBJ2-7	-	CASSLAGPYEQYF	TGTGCCAGCAGTTTGGCAGGCCCCTACGAGCAGTACTTC
TRBV9	-	TRBJ1-6	TRBD1	CASSLGQGSHSPLHF	TGTGCCAGCAGCTTGGGACAGGGTAGTCATTCACCCCTCCACTTT
TRBV7-2	-	TRBJ2-1	TRBD2	CASSALGGIGNEQFF	TGTGCCAGCAGCGCCTTGGGAGGGATCGGCAATGAGCAGTTCTTC
TRBV20-1	-	TRBJ1-2	TRBD1	CSASRSGGAPAYGYTF	TGCAGTGCTAGTAGGTCAGGGGGCGCACCCGCCTATGGCTACACCTTC
TRBV6-2/TRBV6-3	-	TRBJ2-7	TRBD1	CASSYPGQDTYEQYF	TGTGCCAGCAGTTACCCGGGACAGGACACCTACGAGCAGTACTTC
TRBV5-8	-	TRBJ2-3	TRBD1	CASSRGQTASTDTQYF	TGTGCCAGCAGTCGGGGACAGACCGCTAGCACAGATACGCAGTATTTT
TRBV9	-	TRBJ2-3	TRBD2	CASATSGSTDTQYF	TGTGCCAGCGCTACTAGCGGGAGCACAGATACGCAGTATTTT
TRBV25-1	-	TRBJ2-2	-	CASSDPLTTQRTGELFF	TGTGCCAGCAGTGACCCTCTCACTACTCAGCGGACCGGGGAGCTGTTTTTT
TRBV19	-	TRBJ2-2	TRBD2	CASSTGGEFPGELFF	TGTGCCAGTAGTACCGGGGGGGAATTCCCCGGGGAGCTGTTTTTT
TRBV12-3/TRBV12-4	-	TRBJ2-5	TRBD1	CASSSGQGETQYF	TGTGCCAGCAGCAGTGGACAGGGGGAGACCCAGTACTTC
TRBV5-1	-	TRBJ2-3	-	CASSSQLSSRDTQYF	TGCGCCAGCAGCTCCCAATTATCTTCCAGAGATACGCAGTATTTT
TRBV7-3	-	TRBJ2-2	-	CASSVQGANTGELFF	TGTGCCAGCAGCGTCCAAGGGGCGAACACCGGGGAGCTGTTTTTT
TRBV9	-	TRBJ2-3	-	CASSVGTGTDTQYF	TGTGCCAGCAGCGTAGGAACAGGTACAGATACGCAGTATTTT
TRBV6-4	-	TRBJ2-1	TRBD2	CASSLAGGYNEQFF	TGTGCCAGCAGTCTAGCGGGAGGTTACAATGAGCAGTTCTTC
TRBV5-4	-	TRBJ2-7	TRBD1	CASSVPTGAASYEQYF	TGTGCCAGCAGCGTACCCACAGGGGCTGCCTCCTACGAGCAGTACTTC
TRBV27	-	TRBJ1-2	-	CASSLAGWGRNYGYTF	TGTGCCAGCAGTTTAGCAGGGTGGGGCCGCAACTATGGCTACACCTTC
TRBV30	once	TRBJ1-4	-	CAWTGGGRGEKLFF	TGTGCCTGGACCGGGGGGGGGAGAGGCGAAAAACTGTTTTTT
TRBV7-2	-	TRBJ2-7	TRBD2	CASSSPSRTRADEQYF	TGTGCCAGCAGCTCACCCAGCCGGACTAGGGCCGACGAGCAGTACTTC
TRBV11-2	few	TRBJ2-1	TRBD2	CASSLASGRIDNEQFF	TGTGCCAGCAGCTTAGCTAGCGGGAGGATCGACAATGAGCAGTTCTTC
TRBV27	-	TRBJ2-1	TRBD2	CASTTSGSHNEQFF	TGTGCCAGCACCACTAGCGGGAGCCACAATGAGCAGTTCTTC
TRBV3-1/TRBV3-2	-	TRBJ2-5	-	CASSQSETQYF	TGTGCCAGCAGCCAGAGTGAGACCCAGTACTTC
TRBV9	-	TRBJ1-4	TRBD1	CASSVLGTGNEKLFF	TGTGCCAGCAGCGTACTTGGGACAGGCAATGAAAAACTGTTTTTT
TRBV27	-	TRBJ1-2	-	CASSLIGSQGGYGYTF	TGTGCCAGCAGTTTGATTGGGTCCCAGGGAGGCTATGGCTACACCTTC
TRBV4-1	-	TRBJ2-2	TRBD1	CASSHKGTGSLRGNTGELFF	TGCGCCAGCAGCCATAAGGGGACAGGGTCTTTGAGGGGGAACACCGGGGAGCTGTTTTTT
TRBV10-3	-	TRBJ2-5	-	CAISLRGETQYF	TGTGCCATCAGTCTCAGGGGAGAGACCCAGTACTTC
TRBV3-1/TRBV3-2	-	TRBJ2-7	-	CASSQGTAYEQYF	TGTGCCAGCAGCCAAGGGACAGCCTACGAGCAGTACTTC
TRBV5-1	-	TRBJ2-6	TRBD1	CASSFSGTGSTASGANVLTF	TGCGCCAGCAGCTTCTCCGGGACAGGTTCTACGGCCTCTGGGGCCAACGTCCTGACTTTC
TRBV7-3	-	TRBJ2-2	TRBD1	CASSLLGQPNTGELFF	TGTGCCAGCAGCTTATTGGGACAGCCGAACACCGGGGAGCTGTTTTTT
TRBV28	-	TRBJ1-4	-	CASERQAWGELFF	TGTGCCAGCGAGAGGCAGGCCTGGGGAGAACTGTTTTTT
TRBV10-3	-	TRBJ2-7	TRBD2	CAISESGGREQYF	TGTGCCATCAGTGAGTCGGGAGGGCGCGAGCAGTACTTC
TRBV6-2/TRBV6-3	-	TRBJ1-1	TRBD1	CASSYGDRNTEAFF	TGTGCCAGCAGTTATGGGGACAGGAACACTGAAGCTTTCTTT